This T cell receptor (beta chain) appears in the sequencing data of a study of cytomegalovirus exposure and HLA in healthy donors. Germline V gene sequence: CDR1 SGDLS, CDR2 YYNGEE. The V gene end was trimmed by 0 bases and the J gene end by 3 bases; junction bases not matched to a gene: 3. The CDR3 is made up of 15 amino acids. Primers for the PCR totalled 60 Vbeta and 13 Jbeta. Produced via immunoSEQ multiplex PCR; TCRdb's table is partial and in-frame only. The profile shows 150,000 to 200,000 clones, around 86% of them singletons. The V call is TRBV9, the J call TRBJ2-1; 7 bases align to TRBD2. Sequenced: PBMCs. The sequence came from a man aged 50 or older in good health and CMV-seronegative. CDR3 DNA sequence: TGTGCCAGCAGCGTAGTTACGGGAGGCTACAATGAGCAGTTCTTC. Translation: CASSVVTGGYNEQFF.